This entry is about one T cell receptor beta chain. The data originate from a study of blood T cell repertoires in COVID-19. Study context: COVID-19 samples, acute and convalescent, were from the United States, Italy and Spain. Nucleic acid was either cDNA or gDNA, and it came from T cells, B-cell-depleted T cells, or PBMCs.

The CDR3 contains 15 residues. V lost 0 bases, J lost 6 bases, and 2 bases stayed unmatched. CDR1 and CDR2 (germline): SGDLS, YYNGEE. In the original workflow: Estimation of nucleated cell counts relied on the amplification of reference gene primers. Sequencing was performed with immunoSEQ multiplex PCR; in TCRdb, only in-frame clones are kept and a portion is missing. The V and J calls and clone size were taken over from that table, and D and trimming were inferred from the DNA. The data show 170,000 or so clones, around nine tenths seen once. Sequenced input: peripheral blood. The gene calls are TRBV9 and TRBJ2-1; 11 bases map to TRBD1. This clonotype was sampled from a man between 35 and 55 years old with active or convalescent COVID-19. In DNA, the CDR3 is TGTGCCAGCAGCGTAGCCGGACAGGGGGCCAATGAGCAGTTCTTC. Its translation is CASSVAGQGANEQFF.